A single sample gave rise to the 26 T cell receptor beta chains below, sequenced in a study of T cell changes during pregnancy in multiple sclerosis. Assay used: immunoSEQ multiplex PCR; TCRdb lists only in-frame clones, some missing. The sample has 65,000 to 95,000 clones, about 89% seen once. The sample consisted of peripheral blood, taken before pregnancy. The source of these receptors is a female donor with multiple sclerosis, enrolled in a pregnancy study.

CDR3 amino acids: CASSLNSGGIDTQYF. DNA for the CDR3: TGCGCCAGCAGCTTGAATAGCGGGGGCATAGATACGCAGTATTTT. This chain joins TRBV5-1 and TRBJ2-3; 9 bases fit TRBD2. With 1 base clipped from V and 5 bases from J, the junction kept 5 bases outside the gene matches. Germline values: CDR1 SGHRS, CDR2 YFSETQ. The CDR3 is made up of 15 amino acids. The full variable domain, in which reference TRBV5-1 and TRBJ2-3 provide the parts outside the CDR3, is KAGVTQTPRYLIKTRGQQVTLSCSPISGHRSVSWYQQTPGQGLQFLFEYFSETQRNKGNFPGRFSGRQFSNSRSEMNVSTLELGDSALYLCASSLNSGGIDTQYFGPGTRLTVL.

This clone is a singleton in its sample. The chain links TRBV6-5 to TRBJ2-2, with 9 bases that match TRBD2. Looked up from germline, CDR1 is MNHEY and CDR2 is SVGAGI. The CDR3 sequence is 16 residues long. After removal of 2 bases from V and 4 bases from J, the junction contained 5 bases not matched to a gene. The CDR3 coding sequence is TGTGCCAGCAGTTACGCCAGCGGGGGGACCACCGGGGAGCTGTTTTTT. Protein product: CASSYASGGTTGELFF.

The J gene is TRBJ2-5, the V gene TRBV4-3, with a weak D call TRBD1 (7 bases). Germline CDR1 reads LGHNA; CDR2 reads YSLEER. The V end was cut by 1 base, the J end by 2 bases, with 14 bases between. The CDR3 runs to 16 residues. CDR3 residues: CASSQGPPGGQETQYF. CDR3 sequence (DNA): TGCGCCAGCAGCCAAGGGCCGCCAGGGGGGCAAGAGACCCAGTACTTC.

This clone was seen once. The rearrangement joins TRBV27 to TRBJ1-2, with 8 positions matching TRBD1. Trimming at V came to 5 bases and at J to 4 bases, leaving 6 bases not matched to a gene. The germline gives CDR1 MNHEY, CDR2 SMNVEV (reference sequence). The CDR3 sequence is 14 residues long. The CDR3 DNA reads TGTGCCAGCAGTCCCAGGGGGCGTCCCTATGGCTACACCTTC. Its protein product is CASSPRGRPYGYTF.

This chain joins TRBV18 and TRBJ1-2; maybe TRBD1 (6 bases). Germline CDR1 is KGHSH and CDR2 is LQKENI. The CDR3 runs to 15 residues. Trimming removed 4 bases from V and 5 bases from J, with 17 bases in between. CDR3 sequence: CASSRLGSGDYGYTF. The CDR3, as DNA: TGTGCCAGCTCACGACTGGGGTCAGGGGATTATGGCTACACCTTC.

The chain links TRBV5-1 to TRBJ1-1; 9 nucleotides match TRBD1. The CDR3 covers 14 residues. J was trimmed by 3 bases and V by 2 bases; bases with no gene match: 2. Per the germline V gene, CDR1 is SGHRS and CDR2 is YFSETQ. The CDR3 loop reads CASSFTGGDTEAFF. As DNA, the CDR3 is TGCGCCAGCAGCTTCACAGGGGGCGACACTGAAGCTTTCTTT.

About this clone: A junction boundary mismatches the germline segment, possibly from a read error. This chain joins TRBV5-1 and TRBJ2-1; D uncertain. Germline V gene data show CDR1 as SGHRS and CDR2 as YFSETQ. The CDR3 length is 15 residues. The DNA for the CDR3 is TGCGCCAGCAGCTCCGAGCCGACTCCCTCCCCTGGTTACGTCTTC. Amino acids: CASSSEPTPSPGYVF.

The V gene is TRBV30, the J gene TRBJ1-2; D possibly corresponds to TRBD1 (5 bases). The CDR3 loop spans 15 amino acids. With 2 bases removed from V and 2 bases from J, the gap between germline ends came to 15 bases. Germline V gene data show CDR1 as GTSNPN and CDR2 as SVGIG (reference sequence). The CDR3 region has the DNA TGTGCCTGGAGTCCCCCGGCAGGGATAAACTATGGCTACACCTTC. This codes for CAWSPPAGINYGYTF. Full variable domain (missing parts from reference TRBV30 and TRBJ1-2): SQTIHQWPATLVQPVGSPLSLECTVEGTSNPNLYWYRQAAGRGLQLLFYSVGIGQISSEVPQNLSASRPQDRQFILSSKKLLLSDSGFYLCAWSPPAGINYGYTFGSGTRLTVV.

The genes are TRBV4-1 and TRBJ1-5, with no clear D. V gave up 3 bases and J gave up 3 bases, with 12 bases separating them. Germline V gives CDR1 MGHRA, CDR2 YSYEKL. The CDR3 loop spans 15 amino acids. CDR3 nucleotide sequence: TGCGCCAGCAGCCACCCCGATAGTCCCAATCAGCCCCAGCATTTT. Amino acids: CASSHPDSPNQPQHF.

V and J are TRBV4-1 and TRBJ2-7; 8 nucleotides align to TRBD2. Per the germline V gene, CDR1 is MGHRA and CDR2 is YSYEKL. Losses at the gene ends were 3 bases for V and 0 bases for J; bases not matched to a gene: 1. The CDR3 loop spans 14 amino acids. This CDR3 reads CASSQRGASYEQYF. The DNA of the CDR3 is TGCGCCAGCAGCCAGCGGGGGGCCTCCTACGAGCAGTACTTC.

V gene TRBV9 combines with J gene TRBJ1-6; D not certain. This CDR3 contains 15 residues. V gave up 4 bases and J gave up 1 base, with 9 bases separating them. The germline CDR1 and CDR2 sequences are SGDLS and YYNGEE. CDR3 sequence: CASSPGRSYNSPLHF. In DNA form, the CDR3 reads TGTGCCAGCAGCCCGGGGAGGTCCTATAATTCACCCCTCCACTTT. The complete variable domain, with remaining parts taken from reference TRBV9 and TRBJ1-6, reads DSGVTQTPKHLITATGQRVTLRCSPRSGDLSVYWYQQSLDQGLQFLIQYYNGEERAKGNILERFSAQQFPDLHSELNLSSLELGDSALYFCASSPGRSYNSPLHFGNGTRLTVT.

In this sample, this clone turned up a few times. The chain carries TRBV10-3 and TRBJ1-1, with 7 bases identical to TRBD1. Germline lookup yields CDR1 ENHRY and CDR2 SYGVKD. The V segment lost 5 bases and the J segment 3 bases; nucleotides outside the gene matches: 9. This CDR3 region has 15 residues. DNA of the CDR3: TGTGCCATCAGTATGCAGGGGGAAGAAGACACTGAAGCTTTCTTT. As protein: CAISMQGEEDTEAFF.

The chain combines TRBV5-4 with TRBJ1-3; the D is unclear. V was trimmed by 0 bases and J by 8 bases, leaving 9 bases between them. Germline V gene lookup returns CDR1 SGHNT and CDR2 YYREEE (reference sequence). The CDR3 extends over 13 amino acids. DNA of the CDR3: TGTGCCAGCAGCTTGGAGAGGGAAGACACCATATATTTT. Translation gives CASSLEREDTIYF. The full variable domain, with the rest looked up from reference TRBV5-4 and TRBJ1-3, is ETGVTQSPTHLIKTRGQQVTLRCSSQSGHNTVSWYQQALGQGPQFIFQYYREEENGRGNFPPRFSGLQFPNYSSELNVNALELDDSALYLCASSLEREDTIYFGEGSWLTVV.

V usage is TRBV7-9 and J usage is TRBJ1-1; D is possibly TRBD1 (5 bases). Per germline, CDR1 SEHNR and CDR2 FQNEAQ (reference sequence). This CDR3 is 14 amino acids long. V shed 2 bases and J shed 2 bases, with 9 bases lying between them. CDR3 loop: CASSLNQGNTEAFF. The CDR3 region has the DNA TGTGCCAGCAGCTTAAATCAGGGTAACACTGAAGCTTTCTTT.

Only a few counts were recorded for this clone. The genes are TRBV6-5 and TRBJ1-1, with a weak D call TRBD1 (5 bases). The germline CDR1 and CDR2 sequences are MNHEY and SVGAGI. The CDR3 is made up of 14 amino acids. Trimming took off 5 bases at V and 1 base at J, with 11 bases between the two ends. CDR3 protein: CASSRGRSNTEAFF. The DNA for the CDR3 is TGTGCCAGCAGTAGGGGAAGGTCGAACACTGAAGCTTTCTTT.

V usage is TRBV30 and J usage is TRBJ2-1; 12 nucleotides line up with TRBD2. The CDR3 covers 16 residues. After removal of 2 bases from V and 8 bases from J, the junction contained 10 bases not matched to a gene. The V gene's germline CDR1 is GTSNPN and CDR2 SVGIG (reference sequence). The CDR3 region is CAWSNSPTSGGYEQFF. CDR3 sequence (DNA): TGTGCCTGGAGTAATTCACCGACTAGCGGGGGATATGAGCAGTTCTTC.

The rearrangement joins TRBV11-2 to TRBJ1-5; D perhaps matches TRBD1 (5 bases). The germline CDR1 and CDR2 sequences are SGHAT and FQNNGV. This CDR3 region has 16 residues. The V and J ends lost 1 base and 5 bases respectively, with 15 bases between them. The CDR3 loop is CASSLAGGPWDQPQHF. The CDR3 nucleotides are TGTGCCAGCAGCTTAGCGGGGGGTCCTTGGGATCAGCCCCAGCATTTT.

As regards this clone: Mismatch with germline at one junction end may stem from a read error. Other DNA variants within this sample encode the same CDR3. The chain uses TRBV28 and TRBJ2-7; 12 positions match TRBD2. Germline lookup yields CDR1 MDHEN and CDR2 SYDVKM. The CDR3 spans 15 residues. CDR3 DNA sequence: TGTGCCAGCAGTATGGGACTAGCGGGCTCCTACGAACAGTACTTC. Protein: CASSMGLAGSYEQYF.

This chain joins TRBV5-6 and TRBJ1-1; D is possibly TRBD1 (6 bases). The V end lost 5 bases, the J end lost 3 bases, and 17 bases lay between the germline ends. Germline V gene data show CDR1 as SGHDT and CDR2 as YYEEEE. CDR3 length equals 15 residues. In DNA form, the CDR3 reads TGTGCCAGCAGTCCTCTGACAGGACACTACACTGAAGCTTTCTTT. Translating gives CASSPLTGHYTEAFF.

In DNA, the CDR3 is TGTGCCAGCAGTGGGGCGCCGAGGGGGTTTGGAACCTATAATTCACCCCTCCACTTT. Translating gives CASSGAPRGFGTYNSPLHF. J is TRBJ1-6 and V is TRBV2; possible D gene TRBD1, 6 bases. Germline CDR1 and CDR2: SNHLY and FYNNEI. The CDR3 is 19 amino acids. V shed 4 bases and J shed 2 bases, with 21 bases lying between them.

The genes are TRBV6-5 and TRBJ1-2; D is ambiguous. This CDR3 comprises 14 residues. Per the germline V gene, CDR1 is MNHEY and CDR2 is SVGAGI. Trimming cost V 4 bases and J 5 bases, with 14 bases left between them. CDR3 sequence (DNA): TGTGCCAGCAGTTTCACGGTGGCGGGGTATGGCTACACCTTC. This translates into CASSFTVAGYGYTF.

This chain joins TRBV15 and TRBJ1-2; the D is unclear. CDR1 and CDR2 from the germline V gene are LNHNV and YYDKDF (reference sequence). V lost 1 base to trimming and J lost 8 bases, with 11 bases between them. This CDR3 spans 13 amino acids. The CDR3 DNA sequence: TGTGCCACCAGCAGAGGAAAGACTCCAGGCTACACCTTC. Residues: CATSRGKTPGYTF.

DNA for the CDR3: TGTGCCAGCAGCTCAAGCTTCACAGGGGATCTCCTCGCTTCGAGTGGCTACACCTTC. It translates to CASSSSFTGDLLASSGYTF. The chain uses TRBV13 and TRBJ1-2, with TRBD1 matching 7 bases. Losses at the gene ends were 4 bases for V and 7 bases for J; bases not matched to a gene: 24. Germline V gene lookup returns CDR1 PRHDT and CDR2 FYEKMQ (reference sequence). CDR3 length: 19 residues.

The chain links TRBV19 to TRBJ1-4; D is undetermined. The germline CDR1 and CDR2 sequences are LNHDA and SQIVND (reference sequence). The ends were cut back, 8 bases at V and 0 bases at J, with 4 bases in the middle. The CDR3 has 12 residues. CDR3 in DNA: TGTGCCAGTGACTCAACTAATGAAAAACTGTTTTTT. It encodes CASDSTNEKLFF.

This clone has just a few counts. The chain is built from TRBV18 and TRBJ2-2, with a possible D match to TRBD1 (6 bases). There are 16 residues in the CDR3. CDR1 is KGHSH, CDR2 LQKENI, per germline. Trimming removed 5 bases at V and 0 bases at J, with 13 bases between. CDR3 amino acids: CASSWLDSANTGELFF. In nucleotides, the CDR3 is TGTGCCAGCTCATGGTTGGACAGCGCGAACACCGGGGAGCTGTTTTTT.

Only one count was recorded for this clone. CDR3 DNA: TGTGCCAGCAGCTCGTCCCGGGACTCGGGGGAGCAGTACTTC. Translating it yields CASSSSRDSGEQYF. This sequence joins TRBV11-3 and TRBJ2-7; D is perhaps TRBD2 (6 bases). The CDR3 consists of 14 residues. Trimming stripped 4 bases from V and 7 bases from J, with 17 bases between. Germline CDR1 reads SGHNT; CDR2 reads YENEEA.